This is a list of T cell receptor beta chains from one sample in a study of T-cell memory formation after mild COVID-19. MiXCR, run by TCRdb on the 5' RACE reads, gives a single entry per CDR3 protein. Among approximately 580,000 distinct CDR3 sequences listed, about a fifth were seen once. Sequenced input: PBMCs or a T cell subset sorted from them (not recorded which). The receptor source for this set is an adult woman who had mild COVID-19 (a few samples of this study predate the infection). Cell type and time point are not known. Both conserved end residues are part of each CDR3. The order of the fields is D gene, V gene, J gene, clone size, CDR3 DNA, CDR3 protein. D genes are given only for firm matches. A row's size may be missing; if present it is once, few, many or a size class.

TRBD2,TRBV27,TRBJ2-7,NA,TGTGCCAGCAGTTCACCCGGGACTAGCGGGTACGAGCAGTACTTC,CASSSPGTSGYEQYF
NA,TRBV29-1,TRBJ2-2,few,TGCAGCGTTGGGGTCTTAACAGGGAGTGCGGGCACCGGGGAGCTGTTTTTT,CSVGVLTGSAGTGELFF
NA,TRBV5-1,TRBJ2-7,few,TGCGCCAGCAGCTTGGTGGGGCCGGGACAATCCTACGAGCAGTACTTC,CASSLVGPGQSYEQYF
TRBD1,TRBV7-9,TRBJ2-3,NA,TGTGCCAGCAGCGAGGGACAGGGGTTAGCAGATACGCAGTATTTT,CASSEGQGLADTQYF
NA,TRBV2,TRBJ1-4,few,TGTGCCAGCAGTGAAGGTTTAGCGGAAAAACTGTTTTTT,CASSEGLAEKLFF
NA,TRBV12-3/TRBV12-4,TRBJ2-2,NA,TGTGCCAGCAGTCCGAACGCAGCCGGGGAGCTGTTTTTT,CASSPNAAGELFF
TRBD1,TRBV30,TRBJ1-2,NA,TGTGCCTGGAGGTGGACAGGGTCTAACTATGGCTACACCTTC,CAWRWTGSNYGYTF
TRBD1,TRBV14,TRBJ2-2,many,TGTGCCAGCAGCCCTACCGGGACAGGAAACACCGGGGAGCTGTTTTTT,CASSPTGTGNTGELFF
NA,TRBV11-2,TRBJ1-6,NA,TGTGCCAGCAGCTTCGATCGTGGGGATATCCGCTATAATTCACCCCTCCACTTT,CASSFDRGDIRYNSPLHF
TRBD1,TRBV7-9,TRBJ1-5,few,TGTGCCAGCAGCTTAGCCGCGACAGGGGGACGGCAGCCCCAGCATTTT,CASSLAATGGRQPQHF
NA,TRBV24-1,TRBJ2-2,once,TGTGCCACCAGTGATTTTGGAGGGCGGCCCCTGAACACCGGGGAGCTGTTTTTT,CATSDFGGRPLNTGELFF
NA,TRBV6-5,TRBJ1-1,many,TGTGCCAGCAGTTACTCGGGGTACGGAGTGAACACTGAAGCTTTCTTT,CASSYSGYGVNTEAFF
TRBD1,TRBV24-1,TRBJ1-1,few,TGTGCCACCAGTGAGGGGACAGGGAGAGCTTTCTTT,CATSEGTGRAFF
TRBD2,TRBV20-1,TRBJ2-1,few,TGCAGTGCCAGAGGGGCTAGCGGGATAAATGAGCAGTTCTTC,CSARGASGINEQFF
TRBD1,TRBV2,TRBJ2-5,NA,TGTGCCAGCAGTGCCCGACAGGGGGCTGGAGAGACCCAGTACTTC,CASSARQGAGETQYF
NA,TRBV11-2,TRBJ1-1,NA,TGTGCCAGCAGCTTGACGGATGTGACTGAAGCTTTCTTT,CASSLTDVTEAFF
TRBD1,TRBV7-2,TRBJ2-5,few,TGTGCCAGCAGCCCCGGACAGGGGGCAAAGACCCAGTACTTC,CASSPGQGAKTQYF
TRBD2,TRBV7-8,TRBJ2-7,few,TGTGCCAGCAGCTTAGCGGGAGGACTAGCGGGAGGCTACGAGCAGTACTTC,CASSLAGGLAGGYEQYF
TRBD2,TRBV7-9,TRBJ2-1,few,TGTGCCAGCAGCCGCGTCGAGGGACTAGCAATTTGGCAGTTCTTC,CASSRVEGLAIWQFF
NA,TRBV11-2,TRBJ2-7,NA,TGTGCCAGCAGCTTAGTGATAGGTCTAGCCTACGAGCAGTACTTC,CASSLVIGLAYEQYF
NA,TRBV5-1,TRBJ2-3,few,TGCGCCAGCAGCTTGACCACAGGAGATACGCAGTATTTT,CASSLTTGDTQYF
NA,TRBV29-1,TRBJ2-3,NA,TGCAGCGGATCTAAATCGGATACGCAGTATTTT,CSGSKSDTQYF
TRBD2,TRBV7-6,TRBJ2-3,few,TGTGCCAGCAGTGTAACCGGGACTATTACAGATACGCAGTATTTT,CASSVTGTITDTQYF
NA,TRBV6-1,TRBJ1-3,NA,TGTGCCAGCAGGACCCTCAACTCTGGAAACACCATATATTTT,CASRTLNSGNTIYF
NA,TRBV12-3/TRBV12-4,TRBJ2-7,NA,TGTGCCAGCAGTGCTCAGTCCTTGTACGAGCAGTACTTC,CASSAQSLYEQYF
NA,TRBV7-8,TRBJ1-4,few,TGTGCCAGCAGCCCCCAGGGCAGGCTTAATGAAAAACTGTTTTTT,CASSPQGRLNEKLFF
NA,TRBV5-1,TRBJ2-1,few,TGCGCCAGCAGTGAGGAGAGCCTCTACAATGAGCAGTTCTTC,CASSEESLYNEQFF
NA,TRBV4-1,TRBJ1-1,few,TGCGCCAGCAGCCAAGATCGGGGGTCAGAAGCTTTCTTT,CASSQDRGSEAFF
TRBD1,TRBV15,TRBJ1-2,NA,TGTGCCACCAGCAGCGGCAGGGGGCCCGAGTATGGCTACACCTTC,CATSSGRGPEYGYTF
TRBD1,TRBV12-3/TRBV12-4,TRBJ1-1,NA,TGTGCCAGCAGGGATGCCGATGGCAGGGGGCCCACTGAAGCTTTCTTT,CASRDADGRGPTEAFF
NA,TRBV7-9,TRBJ2-5,NA,TGTGCCAGCAGGCTGATGGAGGAGACCCAGTACTTC,CASRLMEETQYF
TRBD1,TRBV4-1,TRBJ2-5,NA,TGCGCCAGCAGCCAAGCTCCGACAGGGGCAGAGACCCAGTACTTC,CASSQAPTGAETQYF
TRBD1,TRBV5-1,TRBJ1-6,many,TGCGCCAGCAGCTTGTATTCCCCAGGGGGTAATTCACCCCTCCACTTT,CASSLYSPGGNSPLHF
NA,TRBV11-2,TRBJ1-3,NA,TGTGCCAGCAGCTTAGTTACGGGAAACACCATATATTTT,CASSLVTGNTIYF
NA,TRBV20-1,TRBJ2-1,once,TGCAGTGCTAGAATTCCCGGGACCAGGTACAATGAGCAGTTCTTC,CSARIPGTRYNEQFF
NA,TRBV7-9,TRBJ1-1,many,TGTGCCAGCAGCTTAGCAGGGATGGTGGCTGAAGCTTTCTTT,CASSLAGMVAEAFF
TRBD2,TRBV29-1,TRBJ2-2,few,TGCAGCGTTACGTCCGGACTAGTCGGGCCCGGGGAGCTGTTTTTT,CSVTSGLVGPGELFF
NA,TRBV7-3,TRBJ2-3,NA,TGTGCCAGCAGCCCCCCCGCTTACACAGATACGCAGTATTTT,CASSPPAYTDTQYF
TRBD2,TRBV20-1,TRBJ2-2,few,TGCAGTGCTAGAGACCGACTAGCGGCCACCGGGGAGCTGTTTTTT,CSARDRLAATGELFF
TRBD2,TRBV5-4,TRBJ2-4,NA,TGTGCCAGCAGGAGATTCGGGGGGGAGGGCATTCAGTACTTC,CASRRFGGEGIQYF
TRBD2,TRBV5-4,TRBJ2-1,many,TGTGCCAGCAGCTTGGAAGGGACTAGCGGTAATGAGCAGTTCTTC,CASSLEGTSGNEQFF
NA,TRBV7-8,TRBJ2-3,few,TGTGCCAGCAGCTTGGGCCCCGTGGTCGATACGCAGTATTTT,CASSLGPVVDTQYF
NA,TRBV7-2,TRBJ2-2,NA,TGTGCCAGCAGCTTAGGTCCTACTTTACAGTCCGGGGAGCTGTTTTTT,CASSLGPTLQSGELFF
NA,TRBV20-1,TRBJ1-2,NA,TGCAGTGCTAGAGCGGAGGGGTACAGCAACTATGGCTACACCTTC,CSARAEGYSNYGYTF
NA,TRBV6-1,TRBJ1-5,once,TGTGCCAGCGCCCATCAGCCCCAGCATTTT,CASAHQPQHF